Following are 9 T cell receptor beta chains from one sample sequenced in a study of technical replicates of blood from several donors (dated by TCRdb to about 2017). Receptors were amplified or captured by the immunoSEQ multiplex PCR assay. In its TCRdb copy, this immuneACCESS table keeps in-frame sequences only and misses some clones. Where compared with another copy, unresolved V genes explain less than half of these, and the others have no known cause. The sample contains 65,000 to 90,000 clones, approximately 94% of them found a single time. Around 0.4% of the sample comes from the top ten. The sample consisted of T cells isolated from PBMCs. The receptors here all came from a human donor in good health.

The chain employs TRBV5-1 and TRBJ1-1; 9 bases are a match to TRBD1. The CDR3 is made up of 15 amino acids. Germline V gene data show CDR1 as SGHRS and CDR2 as YFSETQ. The V and J ends lost 1 base and 1 base, in that order; junction bases with no gene match: 2. The CDR3 nucleotides are TGCGCCAGCAGCTTGTGGGACAGGGCGAACACTGAAGCTTTCTTT. Its translation: CASSLWDRANTEAFF.

This chain joins TRBV5-6 and TRBJ2-4; D is ambiguous. The CDR3 is 14 residues long. V was cut by 3 bases and J by 6 bases, with 13 bases left in between. Germline V CDR1 and CDR2: SGHDT, YYEEEE. The CDR3 region has the DNA TGTGCCAGCAGCTCCCTTGGGCCCCCAAACATTCAGTACTTC. This translates into CASSSLGPPNIQYF.

CDR3 DNA sequence: TGTGCCAGCAGCGTAAGCGTTGGACTAGCGAACCACAATGAGCAGTTCTTC. It specifies CASSVSVGLANHNEQFF. The chain links TRBV9 to TRBJ2-1; 9 bases fit TRBD2. This CDR3 has 17 residues. J lost 5 bases, V lost 1 base, and 10 bases had no gene match. Germline loops: CDR1 SGDLS, CDR2 YYNGEE.

The chain employs TRBV19 and TRBJ2-1; 8 positions match TRBD2. Germline assignment: CDR1 LNHDA and CDR2 SQIVND (reference sequence). J was trimmed by 9 bases and V by 4 bases; bases with no gene match: 11. The CDR3 is 15 amino acids. CDR3 amino acids: CASSTTSGSGGEQFF. The CDR3 DNA sequence: TGTGCCAGTAGTACCACGAGCGGGAGCGGAGGTGAGCAGTTCTTC.

This chain links TRBV6-5 with TRBJ2-3; 7 bases agree with TRBD1. Germline V gives CDR1 MNHEY, CDR2 SVGAGI. This CDR3 is built from 15 residues. With 5 bases clipped from V and 0 bases from J, the junction kept 5 bases outside the gene matches. In nucleotides, the CDR3 is TGTGCCAGCAGTCGGGACAGCCTTAGCACAGATACGCAGTATTTT. Amino acid sequence: CASSRDSLSTDTQYF.

This clone is a singleton in its sample. The CDR3 protein is CASIADRTNQPQHF. For the CDR3, the DNA is TGTGCCAGCATCGCCGACAGGACTAATCAGCCCCAGCATTTT. This sequence joins TRBV2 and TRBJ1-5; D possibly corresponds to TRBD1 (6 bases). CDR1 is SNHLY and CDR2 is FYNNEI in the germline V gene. V dropped 7 bases and J dropped 4 bases, with 14 bases sitting between them. The CDR3 is made up of 14 amino acids.

Worth noting for this clone: The sample carries other DNA sequences with the same CDR3. In DNA form, the CDR3 reads TGTGCCAGCAGTTTAGCGGGGAATCAGCCCCAGCATTTT. Amino acids: CASSLAGNQPQHF. The rearrangement uses TRBV27 and TRBJ1-5; unclear D gene. V lost 2 bases, J lost 4 bases, and 6 bases lay in between. The CDR3 is 13 amino acids. In germline, CDR1 is MNHEY, CDR2 SMNVEV (reference sequence).

The V gene is TRBV9, the J gene TRBJ1-4; D is possibly TRBD1 (6 bases). The CDR3 is 14 amino acids. Germline lookup yields CDR1 SGDLS and CDR2 YYNGEE. V gave up 5 bases and J gave up 0 bases, with 8 bases separating them. DNA of the CDR3: TGTGCCAGCAGTGAGGGGGCAACTAATGAAAAACTGTTTTTT. Protein product: CASSEGATNEKLFF. Full variable domain (rest looked up from reference TRBV9 and TRBJ1-4): DSGVTQTPKHLITATGQRVTLRCSPRSGDLSVYWYQQSLDQGLQFLIQYYNGEERAKGNILERFSAQQFPDLHSELNLSSLELGDSALYFCASSEGATNEKLFFGSGTQLSVL.

J is TRBJ2-1 and V is TRBV10-3; TRBD1 matches 9 bases. V shed 11 bases, J shed 6 bases, and the junction held 14 bases outside the gene matches. Per germline, CDR1 ENHRY and CDR2 SYGVKD. The CDR3 length is 15 residues. The CDR3 loop reads CAFENRGHNSNEQFF. CDR3 DNA: TGTGCCTTCGAGAACAGGGGGCACAATAGCAATGAGCAGTTCTTC.